These 5 T cell receptor beta chains originate from one sample sequenced in a study of beta chain features in type 1 diabetes. The sequenced template was cDNA made from the entire isolated RNA. This table comes from immunoSEQ multiplex PCR, and its TCRdb copy is limited to in-frame clones, with some not included. This table holds about 250,000 clones, approximately 14% found once. Sequencing was done on a sample of naive CD4+ T cells from blood. These receptors were obtained from a woman between 40 and 50 years old in good health.

The rearrangement uses TRBV7-9 and TRBJ1-2; 7 nucleotides align to TRBD1. CDR1 and CDR2 (germline): SEHNR, FQNEAQ (reference sequence). This CDR3 contains 13 residues. With V trimmed by 5 bases and J by 4 bases, 4 bases remained unmatched. CDR3 protein: CASSPGQSYGYTF. DNA for the CDR3: TGTGCCAGCAGCCCGGGACAGAGCTATGGCTACACCTTC.

The chain carries TRBV7-2 and TRBJ1-4; TRBD1 might be the D (5 bases). The ends were cut back, 2 bases at V and 7 bases at J, with 11 bases in the middle. Per the germline V gene, CDR1 is SGHTA and CDR2 is FQGNSA. The CDR3 runs to 14 residues. The CDR3 nucleotides are TGTGCCAGCAGCTTACAGGGTCTGGGTGAAAAACTGTTTTTT. Translated: CASSLQGLGEKLFF.

In DNA, the CDR3 is TGTGCCAGCAGCTTAGACAGGATACAGGGCAATGAGCAGTTCTTC. Translation gives CASSLDRIQGNEQFF. The chain joins TRBV7-2 to TRBJ2-1, with D perhaps matching TRBD1 (6 bases). This CDR3 has 15 residues. The germline V gene encodes CDR1 SGHTA and CDR2 FQGNSA. Deletions cut 1 base from V and 6 bases from J, with 13 bases between.

This clone was seen a handful of times. The V call is TRBV7-9, the J call TRBJ2-3; D perhaps matches TRBD1 (5 bases). The CDR3 has 14 amino acids. Germline lookup yields CDR1 SEHNR and CDR2 FQNEAQ (reference sequence). The germline V and J ends were trimmed by 1 base and 6 bases, with 11 bases remaining between them. The CDR3 reads CASSLGQGFDTQYF. CDR3 bases: TGTGCCAGCAGCTTAGGGCAGGGTTTCGATACGCAGTATTTT.

This chain joins TRBV11-2 and TRBJ2-5, with 10 nucleotides matching TRBD2. The length of the CDR3 is 18 residues. Losses at the gene ends were 5 bases for V and 1 base for J; bases not matched to a gene: 13. Germline V gene sequence: CDR1 SGHAT, CDR2 FQNNGV. CDR3 amino acids: CASSPRLLAGLLQETQYF. The CDR3 DNA follows: TGTGCCAGCAGCCCGCGCTTACTAGCGGGGTTACTCCAAGAGACCCAGTACTTC.